This T cell receptor (beta chain) was observed in a study of T cells after yellow fever vaccination. Turning to the study itself: Those fractions that held only low numbers of cells were prepared using the SMART-Seq v4 Ultra Low Input RNA kit. Findings of the study overall: In FACS-sorted repertoires, abundant clonotypes from the bulk population could appear as contaminants. A weaker secondary response peaked on day 5, the primary on day 15. It was a small share of clonotypes that appeared in both CD4 and CD8 compartments.

TCRdb itself ran the 5' RACE reads through MiXCR, one entry per CDR3 protein. Altogether more than 200,000 distinct CDR3 sequences are present, 3.6% being singletons, with the ten largest covering around 19%. In its sample, this clonotype was seen many times. Its antigen is undetermined. In germline, CDR1 is MGHRA, CDR2 YSYEKL. V shed 4 bases and J 2 bases; nucleotides not matched to a gene: 13. The CDR3 sequence is 18 residues long. The sequence was obtained from a man between 18 and 29 years old who received the YFV17D yellow fever vaccine. This rearrangement joins TRBV4-1 to TRBJ1-5; 8 positions match TRBD1. This specimen was PBMCs, taken 15 days after the yellow fever booster vaccination. The CDR3 loop reads CASSRQGLAGVGNQPQHF. CDR3 coding DNA: TGCGCCAGCAGCCGACAGGGGTTAGCAGGGGTGGGCAATCAGCCCCAGCATTTT.